A single sample gave rise to the 25 T cell receptor beta chains below, sequenced in a study of OX40 agonist ivuxolimab in advanced cancers. Method: immunoSEQ multiplex PCR; TCRdb's copy keeps in-frame clones and lacks some. The repertoire has some 50,000 clones, 84% of them found once; the top ten carry 3.5% to 5.5%. This sample comprised CD4+ or CD8+ T cells sorted from blood, obtained in a trial of the OX40 agonist ivuxolimab. These receptors were obtained from an adult with an advanced solid tumor such as melanoma, head and neck, liver or kidney cancer.

This clone came up a few times. This sequence joins TRBV10-1 and TRBJ2-7; 10 bases are shared with TRBD1. The CDR3 is made up of 15 amino acids. The germline V gene has CDR1 WNHNN and CDR2 SYGVQD (reference sequence). After removal of 6 bases from V and 3 bases from J, the junction contained 8 bases not matched to a gene. The CDR3 loop is CASSDRDRGLYEQYF. CDR3 coding DNA: TGCGCCAGCAGCGACCGGGACAGGGGACTCTACGAGCAGTACTTC.

The chain has TRBV2 and TRBJ2-7; D may match TRBD1 or TRBD2 (5 bases each). Between the trimmed V and J ends, which lost 0 bases and 0 bases, there was a span of 12 bases. Looked up from germline, CDR1 is SNHLY and CDR2 is FYNNEI. This CDR3 region has 16 residues. In DNA, the CDR3 is TGTGCCAGCAGTGAAGCTCCGGGACGGCCCTCCTACGAGCAGTACTTC. Its translation: CASSEAPGRPSYEQYF. The entire variable domain, with the rest obtained from reference TRBV2 and TRBJ2-7, is as follows: EPEVTQTPSHQVTQMGQEVILRCVPISNHLYFYWYRQILGQKVEFLVSFYNNEISEKSEIFDDQFSVERPDGSNFTLKIRSTKLEDSAMYFCASSEAPGRPSYEQYFGPGTRLTVT.

The V call is TRBV9, the J call TRBJ1-5; TRBD1 might be the D (5 bases). Trimming stripped 0 bases from V and 6 bases from J, with 13 bases between. CDR3 size: 15 residues. Germline V gives CDR1 SGDLS, CDR2 YYNGEE. CDR3 nucleotide sequence: TGTGCCAGCAGCGTAGGGGTAGGGACTAGTCAGCCCCAGCATTTT. Translating it yields CASSVGVGTSQPQHF.

There are a few counts of this clone. The chain has TRBV30 and TRBJ1-5, with unresolved D. Germline CDR1 reads GTSNPN; CDR2 reads SVGIG (reference sequence). The ends were cut back, 3 bases at V and 6 bases at J, with 15 bases in the middle. There are 14 residues in the CDR3. CDR3 DNA: TGTGCCTGGAGCGTCGCTCCGGGGAGTCAGCCCCAGCATTTT. Its protein is CAWSVAPGSQPQHF.

This chain joins TRBV5-6 and TRBJ2-1; weak D call: TRBD1 (5 bases). Germline CDR1 is SGHDT and CDR2 is YYEEEE. The CDR3 length is 16 residues. The V and J ends lost 0 bases and 0 bases respectively, with 10 bases between them. In DNA form, the CDR3 reads TGTGCCAGCAGCTTGGGGGGCCCTAGCTCCTACAATGAGCAGTTCTTC. It specifies CASSLGGPSSYNEQFF.

The V gene is TRBV2, the J gene TRBJ2-3; D is uncertain. The CDR3 totals 13 residues. V was cut by 5 bases and J by 4 bases, with 10 bases left in between. The germline V gene encodes CDR1 SNHLY and CDR2 FYNNEI. In DNA, the CDR3 is TGTGCCAGCAGTCGTGGTCAGGCAGATACGCAGTATTTT. Translation gives CASSRGQADTQYF.

This chain links TRBV28 with TRBJ2-3; 14 positions match TRBD2. This CDR3 comprises 18 residues. V gave up 5 bases and J gave up 4 bases; unmatched junction bases: 11. The germline V gene has CDR1 MDHEN and CDR2 SYDVKM. CDR3: CASSHAGTSGSRPDTQYF. CDR3 coding DNA: TGTGCCAGCAGTCATGCCGGGACTAGCGGGAGTAGACCAGATACGCAGTATTTT.

The chain joins TRBV11-2 to TRBJ2-7; 7 nucleotides agree with TRBD1. This CDR3 has 15 residues. Unmatched junction bases numbered 8, after V lost 4 bases and J lost 2 bases. Looked up from germline, CDR1 is SGHAT and CDR2 is FQNNGV. CDR3 region: CASSSRTGGAYEQYF. The CDR3 DNA sequence: TGTGCCAGCAGCTCCCGGACAGGTGGGGCCTACGAGCAGTACTTC.

This clone has only a few counts. The rearrangement uses TRBV7-8 and TRBJ2-3; D ambiguous. The germline V gene encodes CDR1 SGHVS and CDR2 FQNEAQ. This CDR3 contains 15 residues. V was trimmed by 1 base and J by 2 bases, leaving 10 bases between them. CDR3 nucleotides: TGTGCCAGCAGCTTAGGGCAGGCCAACACAGATACGCAGTATTTT. This gives the protein CASSLGQANTDTQYF.

In its sample, this clone was seen a few times. The V call is TRBV7-8, the J call TRBJ2-1; 7 bases align to TRBD1. J was trimmed by 10 bases and V by 3 bases; bases with no gene match: 6. This CDR3 region has 13 residues. In germline, CDR1 is SGHVS, CDR2 FQNEAQ. CDR3 loop: CASSLLQGKEQFF. The CDR3, as DNA: TGTGCCAGCAGCTTGCTACAGGGGAAAGAGCAGTTCTTC.

V gene TRBV7-2 combines with J gene TRBJ1-3, with D perhaps matching TRBD1 (5 bases). Germline CDR1 SGHTA, CDR2 FQGNSA. The ends were cut back, 3 bases at V and 0 bases at J, with 15 bases in the middle. The CDR3 loop spans 17 amino acids. The CDR3 nucleotides are TGTGCCAGCAGCTTTTTTGAAAACAGGACCTCTGGAAACACCATATATTTT. This encodes CASSFFENRTSGNTIYF.

The chain recombines TRBV25-1 with TRBJ1-1; no reliable D call. V was pared by 5 bases and J by 8 bases, with 9 bases between. Per the germline V gene, CDR1 is MGHDK and CDR2 is SYGVNS. The CDR3 runs 11 residues. The CDR3 DNA follows: TGTGCCAGCAGTTTAAACTACGAAGCTTTCTTT. It is translated as CASSLNYEAFF. Full variable domain (outside the CDR3, taken from reference TRBV25-1 and TRBJ1-1): EADIYQTPRYLVIGTGKKITLECSQTMGHDKMYWYQQDPGMELHLIHYSYGVNSTEKGDLSSESTVSRIRTEHFPLTLESARPSHTSQYLCASSLNYEAFFGQGTRLTVV.

This clone was seen only a few times. This sample also contains other DNA sequences that code for the same CDR3. The V gene is TRBV7-2, the J gene TRBJ2-3; 9 positions agree with TRBD1. After removal of 5 bases from V and 3 bases from J, the junction contained 3 bases not matched to a gene. The CDR3 extends over 14 amino acids. Per germline, CDR1 SGHTA and CDR2 FQGNSA. CDR3 sequence: CASSPGQGTDTQYF. Written as DNA, the CDR3 is TGTGCCAGCAGCCCGGGACAGGGTACAGATACGCAGTATTTT. The complete variable domain, with remaining parts taken from reference TRBV7-2 and TRBJ2-3, reads GAGVSQSPSNKVTEKGKDVELRCDPISGHTALYWYRQSLGQGLEFLIYFQGNSAPDKSGLPSDRFSAERTGGSVSTLTIQRTQQEDSAVYLCASSPGQGTDTQYFGPGTRLTVL.

The chain employs TRBV28 and TRBJ1-3; D may be TRBD1 (6 bases). V was cut by 3 bases and J by 0 bases, with 15 bases left in between. Germline CDR1 and CDR2: MDHEN and SYDVKM. There are 17 residues in the CDR3. CDR3 nucleotide sequence: TGTGCCAGCAGTTTGGGCCAGGGGAGCCACTCTGGAAACACCATATATTTT. Its protein is CASSLGQGSHSGNTIYF.

The chain uses TRBV6-1 and TRBJ1-5; 9 nucleotides align to TRBD1. Germline values: CDR1 MNHNS, CDR2 SASEGT. V lost 7 bases and J lost 6; bases outside the gene matches: 7. This CDR3 has 14 amino acids. CDR3 in amino acids: CASNPGQGPQPQHF. The CDR3 nucleotides are TGTGCCAGCAACCCGGGACAGGGTCCTCAGCCCCAGCATTTT.

There are a few counts of this clone. The V gene is TRBV11-2, the J gene TRBJ2-5, with 7 positions matching TRBD1. Germline V gives CDR1 SGHAT, CDR2 FQNNGV. Trimming took 4 bases from V and 5 from J; bases not matched to a gene: 13. The CDR3 is made up of 16 amino acids. Written as DNA, the CDR3 is TGTGCCAGCAGCTCAGAGACAGGGAAAAGAGGGGAGACCCAGTACTTC. Translating it yields CASSSETGKRGETQYF.

The chain uses TRBV11-2 and TRBJ1-1; D remains unclear. There are 12 residues in the CDR3. V dropped 3 bases and J dropped 7 bases, with 9 bases sitting between them. From germline, CDR1 is SGHAT and CDR2 FQNNGV. The CDR3 loop is CASSFGQHEAFF. CDR3 nucleotides: TGTGCCAGCAGCTTCGGTCAGCATGAAGCTTTCTTT.

This chain uses TRBV9 with TRBJ2-7, with 9 bases identical to TRBD1. The CDR3 sequence is 15 residues long. V shed 4 bases, J shed 3 bases, and the junction held 8 bases outside the gene matches. Germline V gene data show CDR1 as SGDLS and CDR2 as YYNGEE. The DNA for the CDR3 is TGTGCCAGCAGCCAAACCGGGGGACAGGGCTACGAGCAGTACTTC. Amino acids: CASSQTGGQGYEQYF.

J is TRBJ2-5 and V is TRBV19, with 7 bases identical to TRBD2. The junction had 12 bases not matched to a gene; V was cut back by 10 bases and J by 1 base. The germline gives CDR1 LNHDA, CDR2 SQIVND (reference sequence). The length of the CDR3 is 15 residues. CDR3 amino acids: CATGPGLQVQETQYF. In nucleotides, the CDR3 is TGTGCCACCGGACCGGGACTACAAGTCCAAGAGACCCAGTACTTC.

The genes are TRBV7-6 and TRBJ2-5; the D is unclear. This CDR3 spans 12 amino acids. The V end lost 5 bases, the J end lost 1 base, and 5 bases lay between the germline ends. Germline CDR1 SGHVS, CDR2 FNYEAQ. CDR3 in amino acids: CASSLPQETQYF. CDR3 nucleotides: TGTGCCAGCAGCCTACCCCAAGAGACCCAGTACTTC.

This clone has only a few counts. This chain uses TRBV18 with TRBJ1-5, with D perhaps TRBD1 (6 bases). The germline V and J ends were trimmed by 2 bases and 4 bases, with 6 bases remaining between them. The CDR3 totals 13 residues. Germline V lookup: CDR1 KGHSH, CDR2 LQKENI. This CDR3 reads CASSPTGNQPQHF. The CDR3 DNA is TGTGCCAGCTCACCAACAGGGAATCAGCCCCAGCATTTT.

This chain joins TRBV19 and TRBJ1-2; 8 bases fit TRBD1. With V trimmed by 7 bases and J by 8 bases, 6 bases remained unmatched. The germline gives CDR1 LNHDA, CDR2 SQIVND (reference sequence). The CDR3 contains 12 residues. The CDR3 nucleotides read TGTGCCAGTACTGCGGACAGGGAAGGCTACACCTTC. This sequence encodes CASTADREGYTF.

The chain joins TRBV7-2 to TRBJ1-1; D call uncertain. The V end lost 1 base, the J end lost 4 bases, and 13 bases lay between the germline ends. CDR3 length: 15 amino acids. CDR1 is SGHTA, CDR2 FQGNSA, per germline. CDR3 residues: CASSLVVGGSTEAFF. Here the CDR3 DNA reads TGTGCCAGCAGCTTAGTTGTGGGCGGGAGCACTGAAGCTTTCTTT.

This clone was detected only once. The rearrangement links TRBV7-3 to TRBJ1-1; D not resolved. Germline V gene lookup returns CDR1 SGHTA and CDR2 FQGTGA. V was cut by 2 bases and J by 1 base, with 14 bases left in between. The CDR3 is made up of 16 amino acids. CDR3 sequence: CASSLLGRLSNTEAFF. CDR3 coding DNA: TGTGCCAGCAGCTTACTCGGCAGACTTTCGAACACTGAAGCTTTCTTT.

The chain links TRBV12-5 to TRBJ2-7; D is ambiguous. The CDR3 sequence is 12 residues long. Germline values: CDR1 LGHNT, CDR2 FRNRAP. V lost 6 bases to trimming and J lost 3 bases, with 9 bases between them. The CDR3: CASGATFYEQYF. For the CDR3, the DNA is TGTGCTAGTGGGGCCACCTTCTACGAGCAGTACTTC.